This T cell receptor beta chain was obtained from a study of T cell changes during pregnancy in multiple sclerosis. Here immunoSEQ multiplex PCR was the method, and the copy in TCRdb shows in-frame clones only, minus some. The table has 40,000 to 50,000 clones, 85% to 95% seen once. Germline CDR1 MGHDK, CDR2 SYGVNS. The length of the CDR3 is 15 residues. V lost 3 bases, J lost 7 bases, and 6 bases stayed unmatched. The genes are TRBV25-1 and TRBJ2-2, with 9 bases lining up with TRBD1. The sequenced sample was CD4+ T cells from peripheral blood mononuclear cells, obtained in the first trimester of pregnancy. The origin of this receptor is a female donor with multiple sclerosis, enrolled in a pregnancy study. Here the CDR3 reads CASSEDRGAVGELFF. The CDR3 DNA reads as TGTGCCAGCAGTGAGGACAGGGGTGCCGTCGGGGAGCTGTTTTTT.